The clone carrying this T cell receptor beta chain was seen only once. The antigen is unknown. The time point is: cycle 4 day 1 (C4D1), after around six weeks of nivolumab. Relapse was seen in all patients after autologous stem cell transplantation, and brentuximab vedotin exposure was variable. The best responses consisted of complete response, partial response or progressive disease. These data are taken from a study of PD-1 blockade in classical Hodgkin lymphoma. Study-level findings and limits: Newly diagnosed patients had baseline TCR diversity that was reportedly lower than that of healthy donors. The baseline diversity of complete responders showed similarity to that of newly diagnosed patients.

Assay used: immunoSEQ multiplex PCR; TCRdb lists only in-frame clones, some missing. The sample yields thousands of clones, less than 90% seen once. This receptor was obtained from a human donor with classical Hodgkin lymphoma. Sequencing used peripheral blood mononuclear cells (PBMCs), obtained before the fourth cycle of nivolumab.

CDR3 nucleotide sequence: TGTGCCAGTAGTATTAGTCCCCTCGCCGGGGAGCTGTTTTTT. This codes for CASSISPLAGELFF. The chain employs TRBV19 and TRBJ2-2; D is ambiguous. The CDR3 runs to 14 residues. Germline loops: CDR1 LNHDA, CDR2 SQIVND (reference sequence). V lost 3 bases and J 6 bases, leaving 11 bases between the germline ends. The full variable domain, completed using reference TRBV19 and TRBJ2-2, is DGGITQSPKYLFRKEGQNVTLSCEQNLNHDAMYWYRQDPGQGLRLIYYSQIVNDFQKGDIAEGYSVSREKKESFPLTVTSAQKNPTAFYLCASSISPLAGELFFGEGSRLTVL.